This T cell receptor beta chain derives from a study of metastatic and nonmetastatic thyroid tumors. The wider study: Repertoire comparison spanned blood and tumor or nodule tissue of malignant and benign thyroid patients. Whole-study results and caveats: Significantly greater TCR beta diversity was reportedly found in malignant thyroid tumors than in benign nodules (in blood and tumor).

The ends lost 5 bases at V and 8 bases at J; junction bases unmatched: 8. Germline V lookup: CDR1 SEHNR, CDR2 FQNEAQ (reference sequence). This CDR3 region has 13 residues. This clone was recorded at least ten times. Its antigen is not known. Thyroid surgery was performed in patients who had received no treatment beforehand. Original data processing: The study built a papillary thyroid cancer distant-metastasis classifier from CDR3 differences across clinicopathological groups. TCRdb re-clonotyped the PCR reads through MiXCR. The V and J calls follow TCRdb's processing rather than the paper's. The sample lists approximately 30,000 clones, less than 4% occurring once.

The clonotype originates from a male donor with papillary thyroid cancer or a benign thyroid nodule (not recorded which). Some clones in this sample may be carry-over from other donors' samples. The chain recombines TRBV7-9 with TRBJ1-1; 7 nucleotides match TRBD1. The sequencing sample was made of blood. CDR3: CASSPGQPPEAFF. The CDR3 DNA reads TGTGCCAGCAGCCCGGGACAGCCCCCCGAAGCTTTCTTT.